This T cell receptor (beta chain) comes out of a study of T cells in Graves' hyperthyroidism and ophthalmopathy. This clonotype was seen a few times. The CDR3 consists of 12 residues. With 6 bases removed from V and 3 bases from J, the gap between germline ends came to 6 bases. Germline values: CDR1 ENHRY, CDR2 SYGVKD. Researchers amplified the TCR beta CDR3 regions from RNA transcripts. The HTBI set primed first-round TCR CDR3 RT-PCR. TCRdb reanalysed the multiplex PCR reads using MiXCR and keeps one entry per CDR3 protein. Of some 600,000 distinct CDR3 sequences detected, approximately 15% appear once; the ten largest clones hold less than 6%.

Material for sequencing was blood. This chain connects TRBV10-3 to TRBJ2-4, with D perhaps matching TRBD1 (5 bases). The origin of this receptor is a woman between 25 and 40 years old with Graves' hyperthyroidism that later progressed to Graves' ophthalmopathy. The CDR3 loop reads CAISRDKNIQYF. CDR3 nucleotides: TGTGCCATCAGCAGGGACAAAAACATTCAGTACTTC.